What follows are 6 T cell receptor beta chains derived from one specimen sequenced in a study of blood T cell repertoires in COVID-19. Generated by immunoSEQ multiplex PCR, the TCRdb table keeps only in-frame clones and is missing some. The sample has more than 300,000 clones, about nine tenths seen once; the top ten hold more than 5.5%. The material sequenced was peripheral blood. The receptors come from a woman between 65 and 79 years old with COVID-19, enrolled during active disease.

This chain links TRBV19 with TRBJ2-7; 9 positions agree with TRBD1. CDR3 length equals 16 residues. The V and J ends lost 5 bases and 2 bases, in that order; junction bases with no gene match: 10. Germline values: CDR1 LNHDA, CDR2 SQIVND (reference sequence). CDR3 in DNA: TGTGCCAGTAGTTTCAACGCGGACAGGGGAACCTACGAGCAGTACTTC. It yields the protein CASSFNADRGTYEQYF.

The rearrangement links TRBV30 to TRBJ1-6, with a possible D match to TRBD1 (6 bases). In germline, CDR1 is GTSNPN, CDR2 SVGIG (reference sequence). CDR3 length: 15 residues. Here the CDR3 reads CAGGGSSSYNSPLHF. DNA for the CDR3: TGTGCTGGCGGGGGCAGTAGCTCCTATAATTCACCCCTCCACTTT.

This clone occurred once. The chain combines TRBV28 with TRBJ2-2, with D tentatively TRBD1 (5 bases). Per germline, CDR1 MDHEN and CDR2 SYDVKM. Trimming took 2 bases from V and 4 from J, leaving 11 bases between them. The CDR3 loop spans 15 amino acids. The CDR3 nucleotides read TGTGCCAGCAGTTTAGCGCAGGGCGGCACCGGGGAGCTGTTTTTT. It encodes CASSLAQGGTGELFF.

The chain couples TRBV11-2 to TRBJ1-2; 10 bases agree with TRBD1. The trim removed 2 bases at V and 4 bases at J, leaving 7 bases unmatched. The CDR3 runs to 16 residues. Germline V gene data show CDR1 as SGHAT and CDR2 as FQNNGV. CDR3 sequence reads: CASSLKRTGGLYGYTF. CDR3 coding DNA: TGTGCCAGCAGCTTAAAACGGACAGGGGGACTCTATGGCTACACCTTC.

V and J are TRBV29-1 and TRBJ1-4; 7 positions agree with TRBD1. V was pared by 7 bases and J by 5 bases, with 10 bases of the junction left unmatched. The CDR3 runs to 14 residues. Germline-derived CDR1 and CDR2 are SQVTM and ANQGSEA. In DNA, the CDR3 is TGCAGCGCCGCCACAGGGGCGATAAATGAAAAACTGTTTTTT. Its protein product is CSAATGAINEKLFF. Looking up the rest from reference TRBV29-1 and TRBJ1-4 gives the full variable domain: SAVISQKPSRDICQRGTSLTIQCQVDSQVTMMFWYRQQPGQSLTLIATANQGSEATYESGFVIDKFPISRPNLTFSTLTVSNMSPEDSSIYLCSAATGAINEKLFFGSGTQLSVL.

J is TRBJ1-1 and V is TRBV21-1. TRBV21-1 is designated a pseudogene. This CDR3 is 15 amino acids long. CDR3 protein: CASTPGGLNLTEAFF. CDR3 sequence (DNA): TGTGCCAGCACCCCGGGGGGGTTGAATTTAACTGAAGCTTTCTTT.